These T cell receptor beta chains were read from a single sample in a study of cytotoxic CD8 clonotypes in ibrutinib-treated CLL. Only in-frame clones appear in the TCRdb table, and some are missing; sequencing was by immunoSEQ multiplex PCR. The repertoire holds nearly 300,000 clones, 76% seen once, with about 5.8% in the top ten. This specimen consisted of PBMCs, obtained at disease progression, from a patient treated with ibrutinib. The receptor source for this set is a human donor with chronic lymphocytic leukemia. The CDR3 runs from the conserved cysteine through the conserved F or W. A D gene is named only where the DNA matches it firmly. Not every row has a clone size; where given, it reads once, few, many or a size class.

D: TRBD2; J: TRBJ2-1; size: .; V: TRBV19; DNA: TGTGCCAGTAGTATAAATCGGCTAGCGGTAGGCAATGAGCAGTTCTTC; CDR3: CASSINRLAVGNEQFF
D: .; J: TRBJ2-2; size: few; V: TRBV7-3; DNA: TGTGCCAGCAGCTCCACAGGGAACACCGGGGAGCTGTTTTTT; CDR3: CASSSTGNTGELFF
D: .; J: TRBJ2-1; size: .; V: TRBV29-1; DNA: TGCAGCGTCGGGATTACGATCTCCTACAATGAGCAGTTCTTC; CDR3: CSVGITISYNEQFF
D: .; J: TRBJ2-3; size: .; V: TRBV7-3; DNA: TGTGCCAGCAGCCCCGCCTCCAGCACAGATACGCAGTATTTT; CDR3: CASSPASSTDTQYF
D: TRBD1; J: TRBJ2-1; size: .; V: TRBV28; DNA: TGTGCCAGCAGTCCGGGCAGGGGGCCCTACAATGAGCAGTTCTTC; CDR3: CASSPGRGPYNEQFF
D: .; J: TRBJ2-7; size: once; V: TRBV18; DNA: TGTGCCAGCTCACCAGATGCCTACGAGCAGTACTTC; CDR3: CASSPDAYEQYF
D: .; J: TRBJ2-5; size: .; V: TRBV29-1; DNA: TGCAGCGTTGACGCGCAGGGAGATAAAGAGACCCAGTACTTC; CDR3: CSVDAQGDKETQYF
D: .; J: TRBJ2-7; size: .; V: TRBV27; DNA: TGTGCCAGCGGGGACTACGAGCAGTACTTC; CDR3: CASGDYEQYF
D: .; J: TRBJ2-7; size: few; V: TRBV4-1; DNA: TGCGCCAGCAGCCAAGTCTTTCTGGGGGGCTCATACGAGCAGTACTTC; CDR3: CASSQVFLGGSYEQYF
D: TRBD1; J: TRBJ1-6; size: .; V: TRBV27; DNA: TGTGCCAGCAGTTTTTCAGGGGGAAGGAGGTTGAGGGTTTCACCCCTCCACTTT; CDR3: CASSFSGGRRLRVSPLHF